This TCR beta chain came from a study of CD8+ T cells in alopecia areata. The germline V and J ends were trimmed by 5 bases and 0 bases, with 5 bases remaining between them. The CDR3 sequence is 12 residues long. Germline V gene sequence: CDR1 SGHRS, CDR2 YFSETQ. Extraction of RNA preceded its reverse transcription into cDNA, which served as the sequencing template. Clones were read by immunoSEQ multiplex PCR, and TCRdb kept only the in-frame ones, dropping some. The sample has about 210,000 clones, 50% to 60% seen once. The treatment here: oral pan-JAK inhibitor, 5-10 mg twice daily. The rearrangement uses TRBV5-1 and TRBJ1-2, with no clear D. The sequences come from CD4+ T cells sorted from blood, collected at week 4, from a patient treated with tofacitinib. The TCR originated in a human donor with alopecia areata. The CDR3 sequence: CASSGANYGYTF. DNA for the CDR3: TGCGCCAGCAGTGGGGCTAACTATGGCTACACCTTC.